Described below is a single TCR beta chain sequence and its context. Some clones are missing from TCRdb's copy, which holds only in-frame ones; the method was immunoSEQ multiplex PCR. The sample contains about 120,000 clones, under 80% of which appear only once. The CDR3 totals 14 residues. Between the trimmed V and J ends, which lost 3 bases and 2 bases, there was a span of 11 bases. Per germline, CDR1 SNHLY and CDR2 FYNNEI. This entry is derived from a study of blood T cell repertoires in COVID-19. About the research overall: Material from acute and convalescent COVID-19 was sourced from the United States, Italy and Spain. PBMCs, B-cell-depleted T cells, or T cells were the source of the cDNA or gDNA that made up the material.

The sequence came from a man in his forties or fifties with acute or convalescent COVID-19. The chain has TRBV2 and TRBJ2-7, with a tentative D call TRBD2 (6 bases). Sequenced: peripheral blood. CDR3: CASSDDGSAYEQYF. CDR3 DNA sequence: TGTGCCAGCAGTGATGACGGGAGTGCCTACGAGCAGTACTTC.